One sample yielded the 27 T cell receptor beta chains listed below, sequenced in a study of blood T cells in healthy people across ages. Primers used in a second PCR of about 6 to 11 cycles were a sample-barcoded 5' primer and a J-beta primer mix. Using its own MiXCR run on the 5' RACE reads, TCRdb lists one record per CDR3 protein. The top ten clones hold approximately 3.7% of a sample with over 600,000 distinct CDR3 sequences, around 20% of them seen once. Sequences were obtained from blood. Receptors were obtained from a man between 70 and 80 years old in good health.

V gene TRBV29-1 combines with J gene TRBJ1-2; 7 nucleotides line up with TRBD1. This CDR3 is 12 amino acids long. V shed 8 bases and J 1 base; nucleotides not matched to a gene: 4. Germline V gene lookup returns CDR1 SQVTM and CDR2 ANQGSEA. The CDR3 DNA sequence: TGCAGCACGACAGGGAATAACTATGGCTACACCTTC. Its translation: CSTTGNNYGYTF.

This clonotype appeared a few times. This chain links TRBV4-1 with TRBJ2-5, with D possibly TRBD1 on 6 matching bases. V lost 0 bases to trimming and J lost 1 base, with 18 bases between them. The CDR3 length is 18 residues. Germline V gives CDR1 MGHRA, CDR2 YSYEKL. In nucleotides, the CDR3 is TGCGCCAGCAGCCAAGAAAGGTGGACGGAAGGGGGCCAAGAGACCCAGTACTTC. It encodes CASSQERWTEGGQETQYF.

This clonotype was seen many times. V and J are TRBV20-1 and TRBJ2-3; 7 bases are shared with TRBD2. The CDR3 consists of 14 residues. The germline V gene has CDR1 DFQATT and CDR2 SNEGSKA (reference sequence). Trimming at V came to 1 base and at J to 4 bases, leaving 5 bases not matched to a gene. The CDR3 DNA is TGCAGTGCTAGAGTGGCGGGAGTCCCAGATACGCAGTATTTT. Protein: CSARVAGVPDTQYF.

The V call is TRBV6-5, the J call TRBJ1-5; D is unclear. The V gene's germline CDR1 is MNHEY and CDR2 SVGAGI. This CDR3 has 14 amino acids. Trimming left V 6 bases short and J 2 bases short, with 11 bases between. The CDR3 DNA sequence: TGTGCCAGCAGCCCTGGGATGGGCAATCAGCCCCAGCATTTT. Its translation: CASSPGMGNQPQHF.

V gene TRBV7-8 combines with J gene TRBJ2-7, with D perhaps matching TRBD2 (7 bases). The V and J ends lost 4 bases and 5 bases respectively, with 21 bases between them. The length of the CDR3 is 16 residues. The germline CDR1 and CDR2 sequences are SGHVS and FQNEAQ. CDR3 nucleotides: TGTGCCAGCAGCTCGCTTCCCGCGGGGGCAGAGGACGAGCAGTACTTC. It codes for CASSSLPAGAEDEQYF.

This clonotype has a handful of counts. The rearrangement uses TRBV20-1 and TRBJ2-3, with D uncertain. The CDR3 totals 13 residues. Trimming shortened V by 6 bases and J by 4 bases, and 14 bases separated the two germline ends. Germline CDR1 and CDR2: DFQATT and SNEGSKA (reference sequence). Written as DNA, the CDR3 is TGCAGTGCCCAGAAACAGCGCCCAGATACGCAGTATTTT. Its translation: CSAQKQRPDTQYF.

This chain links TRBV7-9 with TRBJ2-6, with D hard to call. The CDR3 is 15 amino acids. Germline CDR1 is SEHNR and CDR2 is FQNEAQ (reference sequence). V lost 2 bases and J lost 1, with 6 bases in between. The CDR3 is CASSLPESGANVLTF. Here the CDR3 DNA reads TGTGCCAGCAGCTTACCGGAGTCTGGGGCCAACGTCCTGACTTTC.

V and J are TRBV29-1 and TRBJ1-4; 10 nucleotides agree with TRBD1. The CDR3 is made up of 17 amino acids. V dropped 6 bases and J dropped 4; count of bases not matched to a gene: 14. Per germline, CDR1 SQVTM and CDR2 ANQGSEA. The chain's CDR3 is CSVKPGTGDQFNEKLFF. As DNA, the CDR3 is TGCAGCGTCAAACCCGGGACAGGGGATCAATTTAATGAAAAACTGTTTTTT.

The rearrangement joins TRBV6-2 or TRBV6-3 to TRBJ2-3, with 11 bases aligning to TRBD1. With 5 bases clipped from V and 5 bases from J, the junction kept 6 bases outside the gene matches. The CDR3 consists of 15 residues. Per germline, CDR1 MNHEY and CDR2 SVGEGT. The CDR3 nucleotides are TGTGCCAGCAGTAGCCCGGACAGGGGGCTAGATACGCAGTATTTT. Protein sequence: CASSSPDRGLDTQYF.

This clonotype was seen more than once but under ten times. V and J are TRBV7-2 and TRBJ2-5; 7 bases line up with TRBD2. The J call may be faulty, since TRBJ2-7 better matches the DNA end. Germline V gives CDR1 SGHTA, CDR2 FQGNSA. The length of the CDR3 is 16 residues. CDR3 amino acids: CASSLDGGRKPYEQYF. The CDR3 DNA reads TGTGCCAGCAGCTTAGATGGCGGGAGAAAGCCCTACGAGCAGTACTTC.

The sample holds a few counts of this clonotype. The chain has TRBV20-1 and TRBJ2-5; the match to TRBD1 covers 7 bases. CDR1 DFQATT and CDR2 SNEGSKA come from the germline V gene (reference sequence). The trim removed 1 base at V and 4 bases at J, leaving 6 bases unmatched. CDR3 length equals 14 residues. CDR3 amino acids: CSARANRDRETQYF. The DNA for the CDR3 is TGCAGTGCTAGAGCTAACCGGGACAGAGAGACCCAGTACTTC.

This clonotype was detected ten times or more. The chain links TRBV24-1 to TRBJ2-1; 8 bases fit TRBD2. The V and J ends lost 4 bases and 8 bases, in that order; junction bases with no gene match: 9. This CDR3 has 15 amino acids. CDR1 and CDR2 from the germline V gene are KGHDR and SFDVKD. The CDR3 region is CATSDIREGRDEQFF. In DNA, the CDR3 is TGTGCCACCAGTGACATACGGGAGGGCCGGGATGAGCAGTTCTTC.

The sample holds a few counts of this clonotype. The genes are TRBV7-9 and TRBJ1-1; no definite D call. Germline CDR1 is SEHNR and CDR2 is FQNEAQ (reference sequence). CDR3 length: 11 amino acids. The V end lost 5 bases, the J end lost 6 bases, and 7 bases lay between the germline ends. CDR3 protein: CASSTSPEAFF. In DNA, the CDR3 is TGTGCCAGCAGCACCAGTCCTGAAGCTTTCTTT.

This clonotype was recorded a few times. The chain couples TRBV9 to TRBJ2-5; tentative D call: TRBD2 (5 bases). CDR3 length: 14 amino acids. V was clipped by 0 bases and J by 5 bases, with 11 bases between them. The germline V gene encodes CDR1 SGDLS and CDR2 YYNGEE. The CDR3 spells CASSVALTKETQYF. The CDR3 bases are TGTGCCAGCAGCGTAGCTCTGACTAAGGAGACCCAGTACTTC.

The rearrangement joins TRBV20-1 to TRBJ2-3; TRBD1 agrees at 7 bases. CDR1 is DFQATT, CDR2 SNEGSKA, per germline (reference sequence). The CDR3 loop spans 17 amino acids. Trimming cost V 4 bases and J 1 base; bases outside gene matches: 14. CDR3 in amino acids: CSATTPIDRVGTDTQYF. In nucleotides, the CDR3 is TGCAGTGCTACGACACCCATCGACAGGGTCGGCACAGATACGCAGTATTTT.

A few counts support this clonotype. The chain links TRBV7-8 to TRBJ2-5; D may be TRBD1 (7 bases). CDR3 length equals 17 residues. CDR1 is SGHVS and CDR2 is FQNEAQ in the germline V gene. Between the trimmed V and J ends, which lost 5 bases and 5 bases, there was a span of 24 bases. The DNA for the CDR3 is TGTGCCAGCAGCCCACAAGGAGGGGGCTTCCTCGATGAGACCCAGTACTTC. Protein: CASSPQGGGFLDETQYF.

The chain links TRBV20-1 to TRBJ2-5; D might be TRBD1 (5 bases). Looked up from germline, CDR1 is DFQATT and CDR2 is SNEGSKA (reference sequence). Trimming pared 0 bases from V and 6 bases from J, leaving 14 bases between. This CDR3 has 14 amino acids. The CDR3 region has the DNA TGCAGTGCTAGAGATGAGAAAGGGGTAAAGACCCAGTACTTC. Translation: CSARDEKGVKTQYF.

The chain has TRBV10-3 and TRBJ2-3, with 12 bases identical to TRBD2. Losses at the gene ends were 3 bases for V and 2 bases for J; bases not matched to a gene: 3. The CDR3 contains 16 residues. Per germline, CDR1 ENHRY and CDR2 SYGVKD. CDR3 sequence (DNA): TGTGCCATCAGTGAAGGACTAGCGGGGTTCACAGATACGCAGTATTTT. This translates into CAISEGLAGFTDTQYF.

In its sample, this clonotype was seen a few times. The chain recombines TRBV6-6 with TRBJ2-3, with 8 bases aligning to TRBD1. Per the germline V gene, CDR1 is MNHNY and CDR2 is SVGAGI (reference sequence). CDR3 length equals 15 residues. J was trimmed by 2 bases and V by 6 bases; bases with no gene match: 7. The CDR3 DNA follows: TGTGCCAGCAGCCCGGGACAGGTACCCACAGATACGCAGTATTTT. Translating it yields CASSPGQVPTDTQYF.

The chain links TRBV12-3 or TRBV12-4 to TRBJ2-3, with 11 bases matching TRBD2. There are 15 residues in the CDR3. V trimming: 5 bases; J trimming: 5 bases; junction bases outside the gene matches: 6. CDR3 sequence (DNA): TGTGCCAGCAGTAACCCACTAGCGGGAGAAGATACGCAGTATTTT. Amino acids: CASSNPLAGEDTQYF.

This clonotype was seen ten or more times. CDR3 sequence (DNA): TGTGCCAGCAGTTCACCCGCTAGCGGTCGGGTCCACGAGCAGTACTTC. This codes for CASSSPASGRVHEQYF. The chain has TRBV28 and TRBJ2-7; 7 bases are shared with TRBD2. V dropped 4 bases and J dropped 5; count of bases not matched to a gene: 14. Germline V gene data show CDR1 as MDHEN and CDR2 as SYDVKM. CDR3 length: 16 amino acids.

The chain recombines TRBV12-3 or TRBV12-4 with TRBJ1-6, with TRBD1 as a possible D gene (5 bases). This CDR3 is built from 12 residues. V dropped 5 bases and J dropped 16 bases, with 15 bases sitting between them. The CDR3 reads CASSPPGGVLHF. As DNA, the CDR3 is TGTGCCAGCAGTCCACCGGGAGGGGTACTCCACTTT.

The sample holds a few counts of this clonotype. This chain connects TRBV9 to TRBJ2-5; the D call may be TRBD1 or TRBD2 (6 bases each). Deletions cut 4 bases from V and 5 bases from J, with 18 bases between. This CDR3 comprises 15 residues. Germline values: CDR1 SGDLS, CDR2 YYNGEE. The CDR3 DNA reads TGTGCCAGCAGCCCAAGCGGAGGGCAGGGGGAGACCCAGTACTTC. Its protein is CASSPSGGQGETQYF.

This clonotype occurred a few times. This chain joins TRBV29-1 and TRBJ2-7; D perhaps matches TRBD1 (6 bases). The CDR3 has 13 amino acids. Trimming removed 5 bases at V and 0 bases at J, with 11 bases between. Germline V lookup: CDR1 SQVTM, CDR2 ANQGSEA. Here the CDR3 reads CSVLQGSSYEQYF. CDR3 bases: TGCAGCGTTCTACAGGGTAGCTCCTACGAGCAGTACTTC.

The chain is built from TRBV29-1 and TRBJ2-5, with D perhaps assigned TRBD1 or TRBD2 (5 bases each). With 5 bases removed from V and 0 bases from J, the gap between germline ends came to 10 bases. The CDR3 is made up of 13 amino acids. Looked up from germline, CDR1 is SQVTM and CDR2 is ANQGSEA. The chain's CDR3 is CSVCRDHQETQYF. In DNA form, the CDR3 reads TGCAGCGTTTGCCGGGACCACCAAGAGACCCAGTACTTC.

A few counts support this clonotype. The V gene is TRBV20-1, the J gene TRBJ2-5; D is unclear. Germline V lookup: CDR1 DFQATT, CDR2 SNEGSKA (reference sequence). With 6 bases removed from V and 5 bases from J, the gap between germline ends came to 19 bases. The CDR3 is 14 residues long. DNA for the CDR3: TGCAGTGCCATCGACAACCCCTCGGACGAGACCCAGTACTTC. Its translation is CSAIDNPSDETQYF.

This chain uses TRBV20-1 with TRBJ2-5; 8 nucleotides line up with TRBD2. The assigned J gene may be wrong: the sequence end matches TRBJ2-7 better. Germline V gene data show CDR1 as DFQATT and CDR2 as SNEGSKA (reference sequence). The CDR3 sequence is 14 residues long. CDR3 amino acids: CSASDSGGVYEQYF. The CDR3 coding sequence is TGCAGTGCTAGTGACTCGGGAGGGGTCTACGAGCAGTACTTC.